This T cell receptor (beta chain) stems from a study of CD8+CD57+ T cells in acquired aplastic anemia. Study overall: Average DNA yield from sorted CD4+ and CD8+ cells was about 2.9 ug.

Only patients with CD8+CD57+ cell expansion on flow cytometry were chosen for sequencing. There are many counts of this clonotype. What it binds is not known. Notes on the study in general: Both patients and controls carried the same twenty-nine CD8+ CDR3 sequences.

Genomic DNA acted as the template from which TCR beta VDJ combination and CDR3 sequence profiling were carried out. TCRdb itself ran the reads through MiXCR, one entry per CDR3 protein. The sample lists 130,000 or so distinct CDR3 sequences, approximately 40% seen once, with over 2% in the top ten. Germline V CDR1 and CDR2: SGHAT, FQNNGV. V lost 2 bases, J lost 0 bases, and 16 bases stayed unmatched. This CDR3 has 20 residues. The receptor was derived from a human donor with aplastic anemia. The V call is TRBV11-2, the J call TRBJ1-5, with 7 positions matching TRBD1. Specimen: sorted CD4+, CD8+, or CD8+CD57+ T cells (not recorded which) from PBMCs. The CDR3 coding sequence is TGTGCCAGCAGCTTACCCCCCAGGGGGACATCCCTTTATAGCAATCAGCCCCAGCATTTT. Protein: CASSLPPRGTSLYSNQPQHF.